The entry that follows covers one TCR beta chain sequence. Which antigen it targets is not known. Base qualities are not at hand, and no much larger clone is one base apart. Receptors were amplified or captured by the immunoSEQ multiplex PCR assay. TCRdb took over this immuneACCESS table, retaining in-frame rearrangements with V and J assigned. Such tables are incomplete; in checked studies, under half of the missing clones stem from an unresolved V gene, and the remainder is unexplained. The sample data list some 80,000 clones, and 85% to 95% of these were observed just once. The ten largest clonotypes hold 0.35% to 0.45% of the sample. These data originate in a study of technical replicates of blood from several donors (TCRdb year 2017). Per the germline V gene, MDHEN is the CDR1 and SYDVKM is the CDR2. The CDR3 starts with the cysteine, ends with the phenylalanine, and has 13 residues. Here the CDR3 DNA is all that survives: 39 bases in frame from base 1. The V end gives up 8 bases and the J end 2 bases, leaving 6 bases in the junction not matched to a gene.

The sequence came from a human donor in good health. The sequence links TRBV28 to TRBJ2-7; 7 of the junction bases match TRBD2. The sample taken for sequencing was T cells isolated from PBMCs. The DNA reads as follows: TGTGCCAGCGCTAGCGGAATTCCCTACGAGCAGTACTTC. This gives the protein CASASGIPYEQYF. This CDR3, with the reference TRBV28 and TRBJ2-7 proteins standing in past its ends, gives the full variable domain DVKVTQSSRYLVKRTGEKVFLECVQDMDHENMFWYRQDPGLGLRLIYFSYDVKMKEKGDIPEGYSVSREKKERFSLILESASTNQTSMYLCASASGIPYEQYFGPGTRLTVT.